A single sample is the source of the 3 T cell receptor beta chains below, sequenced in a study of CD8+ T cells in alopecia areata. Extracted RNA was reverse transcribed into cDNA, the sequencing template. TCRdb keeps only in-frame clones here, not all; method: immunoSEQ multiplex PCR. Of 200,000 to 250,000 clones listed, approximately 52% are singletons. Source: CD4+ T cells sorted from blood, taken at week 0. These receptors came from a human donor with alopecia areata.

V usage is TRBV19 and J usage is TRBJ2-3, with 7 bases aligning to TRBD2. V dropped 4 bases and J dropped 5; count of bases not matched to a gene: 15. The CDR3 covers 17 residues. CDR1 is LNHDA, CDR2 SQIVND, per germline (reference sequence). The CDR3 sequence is CASSTAWSGKALDTQYF. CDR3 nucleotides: TGTGCCAGTAGTACCGCTTGGAGCGGGAAAGCTTTAGATACGCAGTATTTT.

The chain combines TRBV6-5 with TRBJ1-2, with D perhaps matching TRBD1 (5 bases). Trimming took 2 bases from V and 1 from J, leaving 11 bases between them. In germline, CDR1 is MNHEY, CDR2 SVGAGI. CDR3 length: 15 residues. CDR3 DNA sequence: TGTGCCAGCAGTTACCCGGGACGGTATAACTATGGCTACACCTTC. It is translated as CASSYPGRYNYGYTF.

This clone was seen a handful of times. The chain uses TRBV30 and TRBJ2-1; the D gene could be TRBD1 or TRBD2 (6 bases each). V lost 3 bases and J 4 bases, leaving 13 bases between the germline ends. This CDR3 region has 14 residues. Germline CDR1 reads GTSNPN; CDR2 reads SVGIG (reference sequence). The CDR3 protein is CAWRGAGQYNEQFF. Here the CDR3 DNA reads TGTGCCTGGAGGGGGGCGGGACAATACAATGAGCAGTTCTTC.